The sequence of this T cell receptor (beta chain) was determined in a study of molecular identifiers for immune sequencing clone quantification. This clonotype has more than one count but fewer than ten. MiXCR, applied by TCRdb to the PCR reads, yields one record per CDR3 protein. The data contain approximately 630,000 distinct CDR3 sequences, roughly 25% of them seen just once; the ten biggest clones take up 0.78%. Germline values: CDR1 SGHTA, CDR2 FQGTGA. The CDR3 is 18 residues long. Trimming cost V 0 bases and J 0 bases, with 12 bases left between them. The sample consisted of naive CD8+ T cells from blood, with Jurkat cell RNA spiked in. The subset: FACS-sorted CD8+CD4-CCR7+CD45RA+ naive T cells. The chain combines TRBV7-3 with TRBJ2-6; no clear D gene. This TCR derives from a human donor in good health. Some libraries in this study had Jurkat cell RNA spiked in. The CDR3 nucleotides are TGTGCCAGCAGCTTAACGAAAGGATCTTTCTCTGGGGCCAACGTCCTGACTTTC. Encoded protein: CASSLTKGSFSGANVLTF.